A selection of T cell receptor beta chains follows, all from one sample in a study of metastatic and nonmetastatic thyroid tumors. TCRdb ran MiXCR on the PCR reads. The repertoire holds 60,000 or so clones, with approximately 4.1% as singletons. What was sequenced was blood. Receptors were obtained from a female donor with papillary thyroid cancer or a benign thyroid nodule (not recorded which). Some clones in this sample may be carry-over from other donors' samples. Each CDR3 is given with its conserved first and last residue. Each record gives: V gene, J gene, clone size, D gene, CDR3 DNA, CDR3 protein. A D gene is named only where the DNA matches it firmly. Size tells how often a clone was seen (once, few, many) or the class of an expanded clone, and some rows leave it out.

V gene: TRBV5-1
J gene: TRBJ2-7
clone size: many
D gene: TRBD2
CDR3 DNA: TGCGCCAGCAGCTTGGGGCCAATGGGCCTAGCGGGACGCACCTACGAGCAGTACTTC
CDR3 protein: CASSLGPMGLAGRTYEQYF

V gene: TRBV3-1
J gene: TRBJ1-4
clone size: many
D gene: NA
CDR3 DNA: TGTGCCAGCAGCCTTTCGGGGGCTATTAGGAATGAAAAACTGTTTTTT
CDR3 protein: CASSLSGAIRNEKLFF

V gene: TRBV18
J gene: TRBJ2-7
clone size: NA
D gene: TRBD2
CDR3 DNA: TGTGCCAGCTCACCGTCGCACCTGGGACTAGGATCCTACGAGCAGTACTTC
CDR3 protein: CASSPSHLGLGSYEQYF

V gene: TRBV20-1
J gene: TRBJ2-3
clone size: many
D gene: TRBD2
CDR3 DNA: TGCAGTGCTGAATTAAACGGACTAGCGGGATCCACAGATACGCAGTATTTT
CDR3 protein: CSAELNGLAGSTDTQYF

V gene: TRBV6-9
J gene: TRBJ1-1
clone size: NA
D gene: NA
CDR3 DNA: TGTGCCAGCAGTTTGCAGGGTCGGACTGAAGCTTTCTTT
CDR3 protein: CASSLQGRTEAFF

V gene: TRBV9
J gene: TRBJ2-1
clone size: few
D gene: TRBD2
CDR3 DNA: TGTGCCAGCAGCGTATCCGGGACTAGGATAGACAATGAGCAGTTCTTC
CDR3 protein: CASSVSGTRIDNEQFF

V gene: TRBV6-1
J gene: TRBJ1-2
clone size: NA
D gene: NA
CDR3 DNA: TGTGCCAGCACCCCGGGACATGTTTCGGGCTACACCTTC
CDR3 protein: CASTPGHVSGYTF

V gene: TRBV4-1
J gene: TRBJ1-4
clone size: many
D gene: NA
CDR3 DNA: TGCGCCAGCAGCCAGAAATCCCCCCGTGGAGGGGCTAATGAAAAACTGTTTTTT
CDR3 protein: CASSQKSPRGGANEKLFF

V gene: TRBV20-1
J gene: TRBJ2-7
clone size: NA
D gene: TRBD2
CDR3 DNA: TGCAGTGCTAGAGAGGGGACACTAGCGGGAGGGCTAGACGAGCAGTACTTC
CDR3 protein: CSAREGTLAGGLDEQYF

V gene: TRBV6-1
J gene: TRBJ1-4
clone size: NA
D gene: NA
CDR3 DNA: TGTGCCAGCAGTGAAGATATACGGATTGGTGAAAGACTGTCTTTT
CDR3 protein: CASSEDIRIGERLSF

V gene: TRBV6-1
J gene: TRBJ1-1
clone size: NA
D gene: NA
CDR3 DNA: TGTGCCAGTAGCTCCGGGTATGGAGCATGGGACACTGAAGCTTTCTTT
CDR3 protein: CASSSGYGAWDTEAFF

V gene: TRBV25-1
J gene: TRBJ1-6
clone size: many
D gene: NA
CDR3 DNA: TGTGCCAGCAGTGATGGCCGGCGGAGGAATTCACCCCTCCACTTT
CDR3 protein: CASSDGRRRNSPLHF

V gene: TRBV4-1
J gene: TRBJ2-1
clone size: many
D gene: NA
CDR3 DNA: TGCGCCAGCAGCCACTTTCGAAATGAGCAGTTCTTC
CDR3 protein: CASSHFRNEQFF

V gene: TRBV6-5
J gene: TRBJ1-5
clone size: NA
D gene: TRBD1
CDR3 DNA: TGTGCCAGCGGATTACGGACAGGGGGATCTGGGCATCCCCAGCATTTT
CDR3 protein: CASGLRTGGSGHPQHF

V gene: TRBV6-1
J gene: TRBJ1-3
clone size: few
D gene: NA
CDR3 DNA: TGTGCCAGCAGTCTGACAGAGTCATCTGGAAACACCATATATTTT
CDR3 protein: CASSLTESSGNTIYF

V gene: TRBV6-1
J gene: TRBJ2-7
clone size: many
D gene: NA
CDR3 DNA: TGTGCCAGTAGTTGGTCGGTCTACGAGCAGTACTTC
CDR3 protein: CASSWSVYEQYF

V gene: TRBV20-1
J gene: TRBJ2-7
clone size: few
D gene: TRBD1
CDR3 DNA: TGCAGTGCCGACTACACAGGGGATTACGAGCAGTACTTC
CDR3 protein: CSADYTGDYEQYF

V gene: TRBV15
J gene: TRBJ1-2
clone size: NA
D gene: TRBD1
CDR3 DNA: TGTGCCACCAGCGACAGGGAATTGTTTATCGGCTACACCTTC
CDR3 protein: CATSDRELFIGYTF

V gene: TRBV19
J gene: TRBJ2-5
clone size: NA
D gene: TRBD2
CDR3 DNA: TGTGCCAGTAGTATTCGGCGGGGGGACCACCAAGAGACCCAGTACTTC
CDR3 protein: CASSIRRGDHQETQYF

V gene: TRBV4-1
J gene: TRBJ1-4
clone size: NA
D gene: NA
CDR3 DNA: TGCGCCAGCAGCCAATACAGGGAGGAATACGAAAAACTGTTTTTT
CDR3 protein: CASSQYREEYEKLFF

V gene: TRBV28
J gene: TRBJ2-1
clone size: few
D gene: NA
CDR3 DNA: TGTGCCAGCATGGCTCCCCGATCGACAGGCTACAATGAGCAGTTCTTC
CDR3 protein: CASMAPRSTGYNEQFF

V gene: TRBV18
J gene: TRBJ1-3
clone size: NA
D gene: NA
CDR3 DNA: TGTGCCAGCTCACCTATAGAAACTGGAAACACCATATATTTT
CDR3 protein: CASSPIETGNTIYF

V gene: TRBV6-2/TRBV6-3
J gene: TRBJ2-1
clone size: many
D gene: TRBD2
CDR3 DNA: TGTGCCAGCAGTGGCGGGGCTAGCGGGAGTGATGAGCAGTTCTTC
CDR3 protein: CASSGGASGSDEQFF

V gene: TRBV3-1
J gene: TRBJ1-5
clone size: many
D gene: NA
CDR3 DNA: TGTGCCAGCAGCCCCGCGGGGGGTAATCAGCCCCAGCATTTT
CDR3 protein: CASSPAGGNQPQHF

V gene: TRBV6-1
J gene: TRBJ2-3
clone size: few
D gene: TRBD1
CDR3 DNA: TGTGCCAGCAGTGAGGGACAGGGGCACACAGATACGCAGTATTTT
CDR3 protein: CASSEGQGHTDTQYF

V gene: TRBV2
J gene: TRBJ1-5
clone size: many
D gene: NA
CDR3 DNA: TGTGCCAGCAGGAGCCGCACAGGGCCCAATCAGCCCCAGCATTTT
CDR3 protein: CASRSRTGPNQPQHF

V gene: TRBV15
J gene: TRBJ1-2
clone size: many
D gene: TRBD1
CDR3 DNA: TGTGCCACCAGCAGCTATCAGGGGGGCGACTATGGCTACACCTTC
CDR3 protein: CATSSYQGGDYGYTF

V gene: TRBV29-1
J gene: TRBJ2-3
clone size: NA
D gene: NA
CDR3 DNA: TGCAGCGGGAGGGGTAGTCTGGGACGGAACACAGATACGCAGTATTTT
CDR3 protein: CSGRGSLGRNTDTQYF

V gene: TRBV24-1
J gene: TRBJ2-7
clone size: few
D gene: NA
CDR3 DNA: TGTGCCACCAGTGACCCCGGTGACAATGCCTACGAGCAGTACTTC
CDR3 protein: CATSDPGDNAYEQYF

V gene: TRBV6-2/TRBV6-3
J gene: TRBJ2-7
clone size: NA
D gene: NA
CDR3 DNA: TGTGCCAGCAGTTACTCAGGGCGCGAGCAGTACTTC
CDR3 protein: CASSYSGREQYF

V gene: TRBV15
J gene: TRBJ2-3
clone size: NA
D gene: TRBD2
CDR3 DNA: TGTGCCACCAGCAGAGACCAATTAAGTTCGGGAGGGCCGCTGGATACGCAGTATTTT
CDR3 protein: CATSRDQLSSGGPLDTQYF

V gene: TRBV30
J gene: TRBJ2-7
clone size: many
D gene: NA
CDR3 DNA: TGTGCCTATCATAGCGGAGCCTACGAGCAGTACTTC
CDR3 protein: CAYHSGAYEQYF

V gene: TRBV5-1
J gene: TRBJ1-4
clone size: many
D gene: NA
CDR3 DNA: TGCGCCAGCAGCTTGGTTGGGCATAAGGAAAAACTGTTTTTT
CDR3 protein: CASSLVGHKEKLFF

V gene: TRBV5-1
J gene: TRBJ2-7
clone size: few
D gene: TRBD2
CDR3 DNA: TGCGCCAGCAGCTTGGCCGGACTAGCGGACGAGCAGTACTTC
CDR3 protein: CASSLAGLADEQYF

V gene: TRBV4-1
J gene: TRBJ1-1
clone size: many
D gene: NA
CDR3 DNA: TGCGCCAGCAGCCAACTACCGGGAGTACGGGCTTTCTTT
CDR3 protein: CASSQLPGVRAFF

V gene: TRBV18
J gene: TRBJ1-1
clone size: many
D gene: NA
CDR3 DNA: TGTGCCAGCTCACCACCGGTTGCTGAAGCTTTCTTT
CDR3 protein: CASSPPVAEAFF

V gene: TRBV19
J gene: TRBJ2-5
clone size: few
D gene: TRBD1
CDR3 DNA: TGTGCCAGTAGTGTGGGACAGGGAGGACTCAATTTAGGGACCCAGTACTTC
CDR3 protein: CASSVGQGGLNLGTQYF

V gene: TRBV12-3/TRBV12-4
J gene: TRBJ2-1
clone size: NA
D gene: NA
CDR3 DNA: TGTGCCAGCAGTTTAGTGGGGCGGGAATTGGAGCAGTTCTTC
CDR3 protein: CASSLVGRELEQFF

V gene: TRBV6-1
J gene: TRBJ1-5
clone size: few
D gene: TRBD1
CDR3 DNA: TGTGCCAGTGGTTGGGACAGGGGTCAGCCCCAGCATTTT
CDR3 protein: CASGWDRGQPQHF

V gene: TRBV25-1
J gene: TRBJ1-4
clone size: NA
D gene: NA
CDR3 DNA: TGTGCCAGCAGTGGTGCAAGCAGGGGATCTAATGAAAAACTGTTTTTT
CDR3 protein: CASSGASRGSNEKLFF

V gene: TRBV6-1
J gene: TRBJ2-1
clone size: NA
D gene: TRBD2
CDR3 DNA: TGTGCCAGCAGTGGTGTAGCGGGAGGGGATTACAATGAGCAGTTCTTC
CDR3 protein: CASSGVAGGDYNEQFF

V gene: TRBV20-1
J gene: TRBJ1-6
clone size: many
D gene: NA
CDR3 DNA: TGCAGTGCTAGAGGGACCACGGGCCCGCTCCACTTT
CDR3 protein: CSARGTTGPLHF

V gene: TRBV3-1
J gene: TRBJ2-7
clone size: many
D gene: NA
CDR3 DNA: TGTGCCAGCAGCCACTGGACAGCCTACGAGCAGTACTTC
CDR3 protein: CASSHWTAYEQYF

V gene: TRBV20-1
J gene: TRBJ2-1
clone size: many
D gene: TRBD2
CDR3 DNA: TGCAGTGCTAGAGCGGTCAGCGGGGCCTCCTACAATGAGCAGTTCTTC
CDR3 protein: CSARAVSGASYNEQFF

V gene: TRBV5-5
J gene: TRBJ2-2
clone size: many
D gene: TRBD2
CDR3 DNA: TGTGCCAGCAGCGCCGGACTAGCGGGAGTGGACGGGGAGCTGTTTTTT
CDR3 protein: CASSAGLAGVDGELFF

V gene: TRBV2
J gene: TRBJ2-5
clone size: many
D gene: NA
CDR3 DNA: TGTGCCAGCAGAATTGGGGCGGGGCCACAAGAGACCCAGTACTTC
CDR3 protein: CASRIGAGPQETQYF

V gene: TRBV27
J gene: TRBJ2-2
clone size: few
D gene: NA
CDR3 DNA: TGTGCCAGCAGTCCTAACGGACGGGCCGCCGGGGAGCTGTTTTTT
CDR3 protein: CASSPNGRAAGELFF

V gene: TRBV11-3
J gene: TRBJ2-7
clone size: many
D gene: TRBD2
CDR3 DNA: TGTGCCAGCAGCTTTCGGTCTAGCGGGAGCTACGAGCAGTACTTC
CDR3 protein: CASSFRSSGSYEQYF